These T cell receptor beta chains were read from a single sample in a study of T-cell reconstitution after alpha-beta-depleted transplantation in children. TCRdb re-called the PCR reads with MiXCR, one entry per CDR3 protein. Among 400,000 to 550,000 distinct CDR3 sequences listed, under 12% were seen once. The material sequenced was PBMCs, taken before TCRalphabeta/CD19-depleted stem cell transplant. The source is a child under 10 years old with inherited bone marrow failure, due to receive a stem cell transplant. The CDR3 runs from the conserved cysteine through the conserved F or W. A D gene is named only where the DNA matches it firmly. Rows may omit the clone size; those that give it use once, few, many or a size class.

d_call	clone_size	v_call	j_call	cdr3_aa	cdr3_nt
TRBD2	few	TRBV6-2/TRBV6-3	TRBJ2-7	CASTTPSGNYEQYF	TGTGCCAGCACCACCCCAAGCGGGAACTACGAGCAGTACTTC
TRBD2	few	TRBV12-3/TRBV12-4	TRBJ2-1	CASSFGRLAGYEQFF	TGTGCCAGCAGTTTTGGAAGACTAGCGGGGTACGAGCAGTTCTTC
TRBD2	NA	TRBV7-9	TRBJ2-7	CASSPHGLESYEQYF	TGTGCCAGCAGCCCCCATGGACTAGAATCTTACGAGCAGTACTTC
NA	many	TRBV29-1	TRBJ1-1	CSVGKGMNTEAFF	TGCAGCGTTGGAAAGGGAATGAACACTGAAGCTTTCTTT
TRBD1	many	TRBV4-1	TRBJ1-4	CASSQSTGGLNEKLFF	TGCGCCAGCAGCCAGTCGACAGGGGGCCTTAATGAAAAACTGTTTTTT
TRBD2	many	TRBV4-1	TRBJ2-2	CASSHQNPRLAGVFSNTGELFF	TGCGCCAGCAGCCATCAAAACCCCCGGCTAGCGGGAGTTTTCTCGAACACCGGGGAGCTGTTTTTT
TRBD1	many	TRBV10-3	TRBJ2-1	CAISATRGQALPTNNEQFF	TGTGCCATCAGTGCGACGCGGGGACAGGCCTTACCCACGAACAATGAGCAGTTCTTC
NA	many	TRBV5-1	TRBJ2-7	CASSILVGSSYEQYF	TGCGCCAGCAGCATCCTCGTGGGGTCTTCCTACGAGCAGTACTTC
TRBD2	many	TRBV7-9	TRBJ2-1	CASASGIDEQFF	TGTGCCAGCGCTAGCGGGATCGATGAGCAGTTCTTC
NA	NA	TRBV19	TRBJ2-7	CASSIGTWREQYF	TGTGCCAGTAGCATCGGGACCTGGCGCGAGCAGTACTTC
NA	NA	TRBV10-3	TRBJ2-7	CAISGQTEDEQYF	TGTGCCATCAGTGGGCAGACTGAAGACGAGCAGTACTTC
NA	many	TRBV5-1	TRBJ2-5	CASSWQGLQETQYF	TGCGCCAGCAGCTGGCAGGGACTCCAAGAGACCCAGTACTTC
NA	many	TRBV7-6	TRBJ1-1	CASSSDRHNTEAFF	TGTGCCAGCAGCTCAGACCGACATAACACTGAAGCTTTCTTT
NA	many	TRBV10-1	TRBJ2-7	CASSEMGFEQYF	TGCGCCAGCAGTGAGATGGGATTTGAGCAGTACTTC
TRBD2	few	TRBV7-6	TRBJ2-1	CASSWGLAGGRGNEQFF	TGTGCCAGCAGCTGGGGACTAGCGGGAGGCCGTGGGAATGAGCAGTTCTTC
TRBD1	NA	TRBV7-9	TRBJ1-2	CASSSTGAGYGYTF	TGTGCCAGCAGCTCGACAGGGGCCGGGTATGGCTACACCTTC
NA	many	TRBV15	TRBJ2-1	CATSRGGAAGFYNEQFF	TGTGCCACCAGCAGAGGGGGTGCGGCCGGATTCTACAATGAGCAGTTCTTC
NA	many	TRBV20-1	TRBJ2-2	CSARRYGANTGELFF	TGCAGTGCTAGACGGTATGGTGCGAACACCGGGGAGCTGTTTTTT
NA	many	TRBV9	TRBJ2-7	CASSVEGSGGYEQYF	TGTGCCAGCAGCGTAGAGGGTAGCGGCGGCTACGAGCAGTACTTC
TRBD2	NA	TRBV7-6	TRBJ2-3	CASSSWTSGRGSTDTQYF	TGTGCCAGCAGCTCCTGGACTAGCGGGAGGGGAAGCACAGATACGCAGTATTTT
NA	few	TRBV10-3	TRBJ2-7	CAISALLQGYEQYF	TGTGCCATCAGTGCCCTTCTCCAGGGCTACGAGCAGTACTTC
TRBD2	many	TRBV18	TRBJ2-1	CASLSPASGRNEQFF	TGTGCCAGCTTAAGTCCGGCTAGCGGGCGGAATGAGCAGTTCTTC
NA	many	TRBV6-1	TRBJ1-3	CASREWGSGNTIYF	TGTGCCAGCAGAGAGTGGGGCTCTGGAAACACCATATATTTT
NA	many	TRBV7-9	TRBJ2-7	CASSLAGGTQEQYF	TGTGCCAGCAGCTTAGCTGGGGGGACGCAGGAGCAGTACTTC
NA	few	TRBV6-5	TRBJ2-5	CASSYSMGQAETQYF	TGTGCCAGCAGTTACTCGATGGGACAAGCAGAGACCCAGTACTTC
NA	few	TRBV7-6	TRBJ2-7	CASSLGRDPSYEQYF	TGTGCCAGCAGCTTAGGGCGGGACCCTTCCTACGAGCAGTACTTC
NA	few	TRBV12-3/TRBV12-4	TRBJ1-3	CASSFNSAGNTIYF	TGTGCCAGCAGTTTTAATTCAGCTGGAAACACCATATATTTT
TRBD1	NA	TRBV30	TRBJ2-1	CAWSIRESGGDEQFF	TGTGCCTGGAGTATTCGGGAATCAGGGGGCGATGAGCAGTTCTTC
NA	many	TRBV5-1	TRBJ2-7	CASSPDFGQGGYEQYF	TGCGCCAGCAGCCCGGACTTCGGCCAGGGTGGCTACGAGCAGTACTTC
NA	many	TRBV29-1	TRBJ2-5	CSAYEGSGTQYF	TGCAGCGCCTACGAGGGGTCAGGGACCCAGTACTTC
NA	few	TRBV10-3	TRBJ2-3	CAISESRVRPTDTQYF	TGTGCCATCAGTGAGTCCCGGGTGAGACCCACAGATACGCAGTATTTT
TRBD2	many	TRBV4-3	TRBJ2-5	CASSQAVRSGGETQYF	TGCGCCAGCAGCCAAGCTGTTCGGTCGGGAGGAGAGACCCAGTACTTC
TRBD1	NA	TRBV11-3	TRBJ2-2	CASSPGQGDTGELFF	TGTGCCAGCAGCCCGGGACAGGGGGACACCGGGGAGCTGTTTTTT
TRBD2	many	TRBV7-2	TRBJ2-7	CASSLLAGNEQYF	TGTGCCAGCAGCTTGCTAGCGGGAAACGAGCAGTACTTC